This T cell receptor (beta chain) was sequenced for a study of blood T cell repertoires in COVID-19. In the study overall: PBMCs, B-cell-depleted T cells, or T cells were the source of the cDNA or gDNA that made up the material.

The germline CDR1 and CDR2 sequences are LNHDA and SQIVND (reference sequence). This CDR3 is 14 amino acids long. Trimming pared 3 bases from V and 7 bases from J, leaving 15 bases between. Data came from immunoSEQ multiplex PCR; TCRdb stores just in-frame clones and leaves some out. The data show about 130,000 clones, roughly 90% seen once. This clone was seen a single time. Source material: PBMCs or T cells enriched from blood (not recorded which). The V gene is TRBV19, the J gene TRBJ1-1; maybe TRBD1 (5 bases). The sequence came from a woman between 50 and 59 years old who had recovered from COVID-19. The CDR3 spells CASSIPLGQGEAFF. CDR3 DNA sequence: TGTGCCAGTAGTATCCCGCTGGGGCAGGGTGAAGCTTTCTTT.